A selection of T cell receptor beta chains follows, all from one sample in a study of T cells in Graves' hyperthyroidism and ophthalmopathy. TCRdb independently ran MiXCR on the multiplex PCR reads; one entry per CDR3 protein. The repertoire consists of around 700,000 distinct CDR3 sequences, with approximately 36% occurring once and the leading ten covering around 32%. Sequenced: blood. All receptors come from a woman in her forties with Graves' hyperthyroidism. Each CDR3 is given with its conserved first and last residue. A D gene is named only where the DNA matches it firmly. Part of the rows lack a size; the others show once, few, many or a class for expanded clones.

clone size: many
D gene: .
V gene: TRBV24-1
J gene: TRBJ1-2
CDR3 DNA: TGTGCCACCAGTGATTTGCTCTCAGGCTACACCTTC
CDR3 protein: CATSDLLSGYTF

clone size: many
D gene: .
V gene: TRBV7-2
J gene: TRBJ1-2
CDR3 DNA: TGTGCCAGCAGCCCGCGGAGAGTTAACTATGGCTACACCTTC
CDR3 protein: CASSPRRVNYGYTF

clone size: .
D gene: .
V gene: TRBV19
J gene: TRBJ1-6
CDR3 DNA: TGTGCCAGTAGTTCCTACTCACAGGGTGACCCAGCACCCCTCCACTTT
CDR3 protein: CASSSYSQGDPAPLHF

clone size: many
D gene: .
V gene: TRBV24-1
J gene: TRBJ1-5
CDR3 DNA: TGTGCCACCAGTGATCCCCGAGGCAATCAGCCCCAGCATTTT
CDR3 protein: CATSDPRGNQPQHF

clone size: .
D gene: .
V gene: TRBV5-1
J gene: TRBJ2-2
CDR3 DNA: TGCGCCAGCAGCCCTGGGACTTTTGGCGGGGAGCTGTTTTTT
CDR3 protein: CASSPGTFGGELFF

clone size: many
D gene: TRBD1
V gene: TRBV10-3
J gene: TRBJ2-5
CDR3 DNA: TGTGCCATCAGTGAAGCGGCAGGGGGCTCCGAGACCCAGTACTTC
CDR3 protein: CAISEAAGGSETQYF

clone size: many
D gene: .
V gene: TRBV10-3
J gene: TRBJ2-7
CDR3 DNA: TGTGCCATCACCTCCGGGACTGAGGGCTACGAGCAGTACTTC
CDR3 protein: CAITSGTEGYEQYF

clone size: many
D gene: .
V gene: TRBV20-1
J gene: TRBJ1-2
CDR3 DNA: TGCAGTGCTAGGAGGGGAGACGATGGCTACACCTTC
CDR3 protein: CSARRGDDGYTF

clone size: .
D gene: .
V gene: TRBV12-3/TRBV12-4
J gene: TRBJ2-5
CDR3 DNA: TGTGCCAGCAGTTTCACTGAGGGCCAGCCCCAGTACTTC
CDR3 protein: CASSFTEGQPQYF

clone size: few
D gene: .
V gene: TRBV6-2/TRBV6-3
J gene: TRBJ2-2
CDR3 DNA: TGTGCCAGCAGTTACTCGAATTGGGGAACCGGGGAGCTGTTTTTT
CDR3 protein: CASSYSNWGTGELFF

clone size: .
D gene: .
V gene: TRBV18
J gene: TRBJ1-1
CDR3 DNA: TGTGCCAGCCACCGCGGGGCCACCAACACTGAAGCTTTCTTT
CDR3 protein: CASHRGATNTEAFF

clone size: .
D gene: .
V gene: TRBV10-3
J gene: TRBJ1-5
CDR3 DNA: TGTGCCAGCAGTTACTCCCGACAGGCGAATCAGCCCCAGCATTTT
CDR3 protein: CASSYSRQANQPQHF

clone size: .
D gene: .
V gene: TRBV25-1
J gene: TRBJ2-2
CDR3 DNA: TGTGCCAGCAGCGGGGCAGGGACGGCCGGGGAGCTGTTTTTT
CDR3 protein: CASSGAGTAGELFF

clone size: few
D gene: .
V gene: TRBV6-6
J gene: TRBJ2-7
CDR3 DNA: TGTGCCAGCAGTTACTCCTCAGGGCTAGCGCGGATGTACGAGCAGTACTTC
CDR3 protein: CASSYSSGLARMYEQYF

clone size: few
D gene: .
V gene: TRBV10-3
J gene: TRBJ2-2
CDR3 DNA: TGTGCCTCCCACCCTGACTCTCCCCGCGGCGCCGGGGAGCTGTTTTTT
CDR3 protein: CASHPDSPRGAGELFF

clone size: .
D gene: TRBD1
V gene: TRBV2
J gene: TRBJ1-5
CDR3 DNA: TGTGCCAGCAGTTACTTACATCAGGGGGATGGGCAGCCCCAGCATTTT
CDR3 protein: CASSYLHQGDGQPQHF

clone size: few
D gene: .
V gene: TRBV6-2/TRBV6-3
J gene: TRBJ1-5
CDR3 DNA: TGTGCCAGCGGGGACATCAGCAATCAGCCCCAGCATTTT
CDR3 protein: CASGDISNQPQHF

clone size: many
D gene: .
V gene: TRBV11-3
J gene: TRBJ1-1
CDR3 DNA: TGTGCCAGCAGCTCACAGGGTGTCAACACTGAAGCTTTCTTT
CDR3 protein: CASSSQGVNTEAFF

clone size: .
D gene: TRBD1
V gene: TRBV18
J gene: TRBJ2-7
CDR3 DNA: TGTGCCAGCTCACCACCGGGACAGGGGACTAACGAGCAGTACTTC
CDR3 protein: CASSPPGQGTNEQYF

clone size: .
D gene: TRBD1
V gene: TRBV7-9
J gene: TRBJ1-1
CDR3 DNA: TGTGCCAGCAGCTCCCAGCCTGGACAGGGCCTAGCGGGATGGGAGAGGACTGAAGCTTTCTTT
CDR3 protein: CASSSQPGQGLAGWERTEAFF

clone size: few
D gene: TRBD1
V gene: TRBV10-1
J gene: TRBJ1-4
CDR3 DNA: TGCGCCAGCAGGAGGACAGGGGACGGAAAACTGTTTTTT
CDR3 protein: CASRRTGDGKLFF

clone size: many
D gene: .
V gene: TRBV20-1
J gene: TRBJ1-2
CDR3 DNA: TGCAGTGCTAGCCAGGATTTGTTATTCTTC
CDR3 protein: CSASQDLLFF

clone size: .
D gene: .
V gene: TRBV20-1
J gene: TRBJ1-1
CDR3 DNA: TGCAGTGCCCAGTCCCTGTTAAACACTGAAGCTCTCTTT
CDR3 protein: CSAQSLLNTEALF

clone size: few
D gene: .
V gene: TRBV6-1
J gene: TRBJ1-2
CDR3 DNA: TGTGCCAGCAGTGAAGCAATGAGGGCGGAAAACTATGGCTACACCTTC
CDR3 protein: CASSEAMRAENYGYTF

clone size: many
D gene: .
V gene: TRBV9
J gene: TRBJ1-3
CDR3 DNA: TGTGCCAGCAGCGTACGGGGCACTGGAAACACCATATATTTT
CDR3 protein: CASSVRGTGNTIYF

clone size: .
D gene: TRBD1
V gene: TRBV20-1
J gene: TRBJ2-7
CDR3 DNA: TGCAGTGCTAGAAGACAGGGAGACTACGAGCAGTACTTC
CDR3 protein: CSARRQGDYEQYF

clone size: few
D gene: .
V gene: TRBV7-2
J gene: TRBJ1-1
CDR3 DNA: TGTGCCAGCAGCTTCGTACAGACTGAAGCTTTCTTT
CDR3 protein: CASSFVQTEAFF

clone size: few
D gene: .
V gene: TRBV28
J gene: TRBJ1-1
CDR3 DNA: TGTGCCAGCATTCCCGCGTGGGCTTACACTGAAGCTTTCTTT
CDR3 protein: CASIPAWAYTEAFF

clone size: .
D gene: .
V gene: TRBV19
J gene: TRBJ2-2
CDR3 DNA: TGTGCCAGTAGTATAGCCAAACTTGAGAAGATGGTCACCGGGGAGCTGTTTTTT
CDR3 protein: CASSIAKLEKMVTGELFF

clone size: .
D gene: .
V gene: TRBV6-5
J gene: TRBJ2-5
CDR3 DNA: TGTGCCAGCAGTTATGACATTTCTCCCAGCGGGACCCAGTACTTC
CDR3 protein: CASSYDISPSGTQYF

clone size: .
D gene: TRBD2
V gene: TRBV5-1
J gene: TRBJ2-7
CDR3 DNA: TGCGCCAGCAGCCTGCACCTAGCGGGAATATACGAGCAGTACTTC
CDR3 protein: CASSLHLAGIYEQYF

clone size: .
D gene: .
V gene: TRBV6-2/TRBV6-3
J gene: TRBJ2-7
CDR3 DNA: TGTGCCAGCAGTTATGAGTACTACGAGCAGTACTTC
CDR3 protein: CASSYEYYEQYF

clone size: few
D gene: .
V gene: TRBV12-3/TRBV12-4
J gene: TRBJ2-7
CDR3 DNA: TGTGCCAGCAGTCCTTTCGACCCGGCATACGAGCAGTACTTC
CDR3 protein: CASSPFDPAYEQYF

clone size: many
D gene: .
V gene: TRBV9
J gene: TRBJ1-1
CDR3 DNA: TGTGCCAGCAGCGCAGAGATGAACACTGAAGCTTTCTTT
CDR3 protein: CASSAEMNTEAFF

clone size: .
D gene: TRBD1
V gene: TRBV7-3
J gene: TRBJ1-1
CDR3 DNA: TGTGCCTGGAGTGCGTCAGGGGGCAGGGGGACTGAAGCTTTCTTT
CDR3 protein: CAWSASGGRGTEAFF

clone size: .
D gene: TRBD2
V gene: TRBV9
J gene: TRBJ2-7
CDR3 DNA: TGTGCCAGCAGCGTAACTAGCGGGGGCGGGCAGTACTTC
CDR3 protein: CASSVTSGGGQYF

clone size: .
D gene: .
V gene: TRBV7-2
J gene: TRBJ2-5
CDR3 DNA: TGTGCCAGCAGCTTCCTATTCCGAGGAGAGACCCAGTACTTC
CDR3 protein: CASSFLFRGETQYF

clone size: .
D gene: .
V gene: TRBV20-1
J gene: TRBJ1-5
CDR3 DNA: TGCAGTGCCGTCAGCGGGAATCAGCCCCAGCATTTT
CDR3 protein: CSAVSGNQPQHF

clone size: many
D gene: .
V gene: TRBV24-1
J gene: TRBJ1-1
CDR3 DNA: TGTGCCACCAGTGAGGGCATGAACACTGAAGCTTTCTTT
CDR3 protein: CATSEGMNTEAFF

clone size: many
D gene: .
V gene: TRBV7-6
J gene: TRBJ1-1
CDR3 DNA: TGTGCCAGCAGCTTAGGCACGGTATACGAAGCTTTCTTT
CDR3 protein: CASSLGTVYEAFF

clone size: many
D gene: TRBD1
V gene: TRBV10-3
J gene: TRBJ1-1
CDR3 DNA: TGTGCCATCACTGGAGACAGGGATTTTACTGAAGCTTTCTTT
CDR3 protein: CAITGDRDFTEAFF

clone size: .
D gene: .
V gene: TRBV2
J gene: TRBJ2-7
CDR3 DNA: TGTGCCGGCAGGGGCCACGAGCAGTACTTC
CDR3 protein: CAGRGHEQYF

clone size: .
D gene: TRBD1
V gene: TRBV24-1
J gene: TRBJ2-1
CDR3 DNA: TGTGCCACCAGTGATATGCGGGACAGGGCGGACAATGAGCAGTTCTTC
CDR3 protein: CATSDMRDRADNEQFF

clone size: .
D gene: .
V gene: TRBV9
J gene: TRBJ2-2
CDR3 DNA: TGTGCCAGCAGCGTACAGACAGACTCGAACACCGGGGAGCTGTTTTTT
CDR3 protein: CASSVQTDSNTGELFF

clone size: many
D gene: .
V gene: TRBV5-8
J gene: TRBJ2-7
CDR3 DNA: TGTGCCAGCAGTCAAGGAGGCTCATTCCTCTACGAGCAGTACTTC
CDR3 protein: CASSQGGSFLYEQYF

clone size: .
D gene: .
V gene: TRBV7-2
J gene: TRBJ1-3
CDR3 DNA: TGTGCCAGCAGCCACTCCCCGGAGCACACCATATATTTT
CDR3 protein: CASSHSPEHTIYF

clone size: few
D gene: TRBD1
V gene: TRBV6-5
J gene: TRBJ1-2
CDR3 DNA: TGTGCCAGCAGTAAACAGGGGAACTATGGCTACACCTTC
CDR3 protein: CASSKQGNYGYTF

clone size: .
D gene: .
V gene: TRBV7-9
J gene: TRBJ1-2
CDR3 DNA: TGTGCCAGCAGTTACTCGAGTGAGGGAGTCTATGGCCACACCTTC
CDR3 protein: CASSYSSEGVYGHTF

clone size: few
D gene: .
V gene: TRBV29-1
J gene: TRBJ2-3
CDR3 DNA: TGCAGCGTGCGCGTGGCAGATACGCAGTATTTT
CDR3 protein: CSVRVADTQYF

clone size: few
D gene: TRBD2
V gene: TRBV2
J gene: TRBJ2-7
CDR3 DNA: TGTGCCAGCAGTGAATCGGCGGGGGTAACCTACGAGCAGTACTTC
CDR3 protein: CASSESAGVTYEQYF

clone size: .
D gene: .
V gene: TRBV19
J gene: TRBJ1-1
CDR3 DNA: TGTGCCAGTAGTAAGGGTAGGGGATCGGACACTGAAGCTTTCTTT
CDR3 protein: CASSKGRGSDTEAFF